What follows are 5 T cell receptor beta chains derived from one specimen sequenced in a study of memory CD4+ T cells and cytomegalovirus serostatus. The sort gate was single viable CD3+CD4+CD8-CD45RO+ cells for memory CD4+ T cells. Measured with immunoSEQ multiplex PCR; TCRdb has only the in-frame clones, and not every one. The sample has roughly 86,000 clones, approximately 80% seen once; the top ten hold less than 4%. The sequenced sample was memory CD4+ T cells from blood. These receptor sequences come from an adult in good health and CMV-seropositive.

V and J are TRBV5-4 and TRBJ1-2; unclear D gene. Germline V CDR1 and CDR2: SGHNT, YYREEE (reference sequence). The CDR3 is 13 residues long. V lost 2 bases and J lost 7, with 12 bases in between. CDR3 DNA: TGTGCCAGCAGCTTATCCCAAGAACCTGGCTACACCTTC. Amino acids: CASSLSQEPGYTF.

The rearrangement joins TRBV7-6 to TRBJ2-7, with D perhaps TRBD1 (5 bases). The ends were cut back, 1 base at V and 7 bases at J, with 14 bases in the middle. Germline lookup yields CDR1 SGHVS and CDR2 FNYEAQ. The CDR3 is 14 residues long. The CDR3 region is CASSLENTGFEQYF. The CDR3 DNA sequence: TGTGCCAGCAGCTTAGAAAACACAGGATTTGAGCAGTACTTC.

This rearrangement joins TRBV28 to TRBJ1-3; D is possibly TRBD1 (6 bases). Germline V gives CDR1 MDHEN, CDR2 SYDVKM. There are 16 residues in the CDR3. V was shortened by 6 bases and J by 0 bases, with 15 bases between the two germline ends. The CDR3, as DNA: TGTGCCAGCAGCCTTCTACAGGGACTCTCTGGAAACACCATATATTTT. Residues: CASSLLQGLSGNTIYF. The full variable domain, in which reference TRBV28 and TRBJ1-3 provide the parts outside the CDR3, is DVKVTQSSRYLVKRTGEKVFLECVQDMDHENMFWYRQDPGLGLRLIYFSYDVKMKEKGDIPEGYSVSREKKERFSLILESASTNQTSMYLCASSLLQGLSGNTIYFGEGSWLTVV.

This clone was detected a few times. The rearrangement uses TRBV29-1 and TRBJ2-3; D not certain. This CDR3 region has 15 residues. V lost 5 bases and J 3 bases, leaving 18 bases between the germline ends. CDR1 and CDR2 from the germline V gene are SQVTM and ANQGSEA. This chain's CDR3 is CSVNFQSGSTDTQYF. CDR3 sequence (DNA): TGCAGCGTTAATTTCCAGTCCGGTTCGACAGATACGCAGTATTTT.

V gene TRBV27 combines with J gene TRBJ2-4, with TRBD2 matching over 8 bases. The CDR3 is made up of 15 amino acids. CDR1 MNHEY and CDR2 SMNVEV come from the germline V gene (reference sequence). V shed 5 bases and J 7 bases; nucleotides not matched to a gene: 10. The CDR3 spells CASSSSGTRRNIQYF. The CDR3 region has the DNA TGTGCCAGCAGTAGCTCAGGGACTAGACGGAACATTCAGTACTTC.